Detailed here is one TCR beta chain. It lacks a known antigen. Base qualities are not recorded, but no much larger clone differs from it by a single base. From the cysteine through the phenylalanine, the CDR3 covers 14 amino acids. Only the CDR3 DNA is retained, 42 bases long and in frame from the first base. V and J lose 3 bases and 7 bases, and a span of 13 bases separates them. The germline V gene gives CDR1 as MDHEN and CDR2 as SYDVKM. This specimen comes from a study of T cell responses to AZD1222 COVID-19 vaccine (dated by TCRdb to 2020 to 2023). With respect to the entire study: TCR sequencing was performed for roughly 250 trial participants, of whom some 200 were given two doses of AZD1222 and about 25 were given two doses of MenACWY control vaccine. Enrollment into the trials was organized by age into subgroups of 18-55, 56-69 and 70-plus years, and those subgroups contained about 160, 30 and 59 TCR-sequenced participants, respectively.

The CDR3 regions of human TCRbeta chains were analyzed by immunosequencing. Per the authors' processing: Repertoire TCRs were matched against a reference library of SARS-CoV-2-specific TCRs generated with the MIRA antigen-specificity platform. Breadth meant the fraction of unique TCRs that were SARS-CoV-2-associated, whereas depth meant the fraction of total T cells that were SARS-CoV-2-associated. Using the MIRA data, each spike-specific TCR was assigned both to the spike region to which the TCR was reactive and to a CD4 or CD8 class. Log10-transformed breadth and depth values were compared by one-way ANOVA with Sidak's multiple comparisons tests. TCRdb provides this immuneACCESS table in a form limited to in-frame rearrangements. Some clones are lacking; in checked studies, under half of them reflect an unresolved V gene, and why the rest are absent is not known. V and J calls and clone size are given by that table; D and trimming were obtained from the DNA. A total of fewer than 100,000 clones appear in this sample, around nine tenths of them only once. Clones ranked in the top ten supply under 14% of the sample.

The time point label, read with the paper, signifies: about 28 days (+/-7) after the second vaccine dose. AZD1222 recipients with second doses at about 4 weeks or about 12 weeks were pooled, because spike-specific TCR depth and breadth did not differ between schedules. Vaccinee samples came from UK trials COV001 and COV002, including a single-blind randomized controlled phase 2/3 trial of AZD1222 (ChAdOx1 nCoV-19) in healthy adults. Trial participant PBMC samples were collected at day 0 and day 28 after the second dose for TCRbeta chain sequencing. General findings and caveats noted by the study authors: Most participants were white British and females outnumbered males, and the authors suggested that clonal diversity may have been underestimated. The vaccine-associated CD4 TCRs covered the entire spike protein, and the dominant responses fell in regions 160-218 and 743-854. Conclusions about previously exposed vaccinees are limited, since just six or seven AZD1222 recipients were seropositive for SARS-CoV-2 at baseline. Reportedly, close to half of the unique spike-specific TCRs recognized epitopes lying outside the regions that are mutated in the B.1.351 and B.1.1.7 variants. Spike-specific TCR breadth and depth rose significantly after two AZD1222 doses compared with day 0 and with MenACWY recipients. The 56-69-year group was small, and its depth increase did not reach significance, likely because of low power. Because no day 14 peak-response samples were available, the repertoires could be characterized only after the peak T cell response.

The source was peripheral blood, collected 28 days after the second AZD1222 dose. This TCR was sampled from an adult who received the AZD1222 COVID-19 vaccine. Recombination linked TRBV28 to TRBJ1-3; TRBD1 is possibly the D segment (5 matching bases). The CDR3 in this case is CASSLVGDWNTIYF. Here is the DNA: TGTGCCAGCAGTTTGGTGGGGGACTGGAACACCATATATTTT.